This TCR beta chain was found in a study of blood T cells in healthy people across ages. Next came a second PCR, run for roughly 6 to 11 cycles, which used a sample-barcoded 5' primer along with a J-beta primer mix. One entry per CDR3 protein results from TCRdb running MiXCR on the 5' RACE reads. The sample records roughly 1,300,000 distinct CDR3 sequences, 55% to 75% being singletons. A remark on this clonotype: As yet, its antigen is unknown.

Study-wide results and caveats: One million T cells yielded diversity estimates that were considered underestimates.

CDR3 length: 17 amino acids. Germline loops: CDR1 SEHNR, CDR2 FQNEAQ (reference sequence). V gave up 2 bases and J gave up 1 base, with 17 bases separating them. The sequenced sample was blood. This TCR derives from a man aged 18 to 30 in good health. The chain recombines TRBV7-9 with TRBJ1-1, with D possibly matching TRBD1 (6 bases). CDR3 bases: TGTGCCAGCAGCTTATTGGCCGTTGGGGGGGCGAACACTGAAGCTTTCTTT. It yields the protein CASSLLAVGGANTEAFF.